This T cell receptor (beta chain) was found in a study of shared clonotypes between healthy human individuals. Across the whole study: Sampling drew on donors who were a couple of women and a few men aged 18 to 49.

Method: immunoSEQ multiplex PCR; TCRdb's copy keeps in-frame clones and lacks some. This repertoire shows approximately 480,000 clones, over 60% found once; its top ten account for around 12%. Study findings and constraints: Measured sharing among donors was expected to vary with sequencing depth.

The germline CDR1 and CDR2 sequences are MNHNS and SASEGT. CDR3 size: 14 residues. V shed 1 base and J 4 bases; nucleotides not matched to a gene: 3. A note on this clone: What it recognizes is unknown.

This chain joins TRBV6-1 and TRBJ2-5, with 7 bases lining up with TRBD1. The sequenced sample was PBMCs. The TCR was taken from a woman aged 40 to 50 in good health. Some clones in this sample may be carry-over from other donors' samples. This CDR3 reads CASSEGPGGETQYF. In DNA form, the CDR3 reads TGTGCCAGCAGTGAAGGCCCAGGGGGAGAGACCCAGTACTTC.